What follows are 27 T cell receptor beta chains derived from one specimen sequenced in a study of CD8+ T cells in alopecia areata. Stated treatment: oral pan-JAK inhibitor, 5-10 mg twice daily. It was cDNA, reverse transcribed from extracted RNA, that served as the sequencing template. Repertoires were generated with immunoSEQ multiplex PCR, while TCRdb's copy carries only in-frame clones and drops some. The table lists a few hundred thousand clones, roughly 56% of them singletons, with about 1.6% in the top ten. The sample in question was CD4+ T cells sorted from blood, obtained at week 4, from a patient treated with tofacitinib. Source of these receptors: a human donor with alopecia areata.

The chain has TRBV28 and TRBJ1-2; 12 bases match TRBD1. The CDR3 is 16 amino acids. Germline V gene data show CDR1 as MDHEN and CDR2 as SYDVKM. V trimming: 5 bases; J trimming: 8 bases; junction bases outside the gene matches: 12. The CDR3 nucleotides read TGTGCCAGCAGTCCACACTCCGGGACAGGGGGCCGGGGCTACACCTTC. Translated: CASSPHSGTGGRGYTF.

In this sample, this clone turned up a few times. The chain carries TRBV28 and TRBJ1-5, with 8 bases lining up with TRBD1. Germline trimming cut 5 bases from V and 6 bases from J; bases unmatched to any gene: 6. In germline, CDR1 is MDHEN, CDR2 SYDVKM. This CDR3 contains 14 residues. The CDR3: CASSTQGAGQPQHF. The DNA of the CDR3 is TGTGCCAGCAGTACCCAGGGGGCAGGTCAGCCCCAGCATTTT. The entire variable domain, with the rest obtained from reference TRBV28 and TRBJ1-5, is as follows: DVKVTQSSRYLVKRTGEKVFLECVQDMDHENMFWYRQDPGLGLRLIYFSYDVKMKEKGDIPEGYSVSREKKERFSLILESASTNQTSMYLCASSTQGAGQPQHFGDGTRLSIL.

The chain couples TRBV9 to TRBJ2-1; 9 positions agree with TRBD2. The V gene end was trimmed by 2 bases and the J gene end by 4 bases; junction bases not matched to a gene: 7. CDR3 length equals 16 residues. The germline gives CDR1 SGDLS, CDR2 YYNGEE. CDR3 protein: CASSVLAGAQYNEQFF. The CDR3 bases are TGTGCCAGCAGCGTTTTAGCGGGGGCCCAGTACAATGAGCAGTTCTTC.

The chain carries TRBV2 and TRBJ2-7, with no clear D. The germline CDR1 and CDR2 sequences are SNHLY and FYNNEI. This CDR3 is 11 amino acids long. The ends were cut back, 10 bases at V and 5 bases at J, with 12 bases in the middle. The CDR3 is CATKAQHEQYF. The CDR3 DNA reads TGTGCCACCAAGGCACAACACGAGCAGTACTTC.

The chain joins TRBV6-5 to TRBJ1-1, with D possibly matching TRBD1 (5 bases). This CDR3 region has 14 residues. The V and J ends lost 6 bases and 6 bases respectively, with 17 bases between them. CDR1 MNHEY and CDR2 SVGAGI come from the germline V gene. CDR3 DNA: TGTGCCAGCAGGAGGGACGGCCAAAAGGCTGAAGCTTTCTTT. Translated: CASRRDGQKAEAFF.

This chain links TRBV11-2 with TRBJ2-1; 14 nucleotides align to TRBD2. Germline V lookup: CDR1 SGHAT, CDR2 FQNNGV. The CDR3 runs 17 residues. Losses at the gene ends were 5 bases for V and 4 bases for J; bases not matched to a gene: 7. DNA of the CDR3: TGTGCCAGCAGCCTCGGGACTAGCGGGGGAGTATACAATGAGCAGTTCTTC. Translated, it gives CASSLGTSGGVYNEQFF.

The CDR3 DNA is TGTGCCTGGAGTGGTCTAGCGGGGGAAGAGCAGTACTTC. It encodes CAWSGLAGEEQYF. This chain connects TRBV30 to TRBJ2-7; 10 positions agree with TRBD2. CDR3 length: 13 residues. Per the germline V gene, CDR1 is GTSNPN and CDR2 is SVGIG (reference sequence). V gave up 1 base and J gave up 7 bases; unmatched junction bases: 4.

The chain employs TRBV30 and TRBJ1-6; TRBD1 might be the D (6 bases). Germline V gene sequence: CDR1 GTSNPN, CDR2 SVGIG (reference sequence). There are 16 residues in the CDR3. V was cut by 2 bases and J by 7 bases, with 18 bases left in between. CDR3 in DNA: TGTGCCTGGAGTCCATCGAGGACAGCGGGGAATTCACCCCTCCACTTT. Its translation is CAWSPSRTAGNSPLHF.

The rearrangement uses TRBV7-2 and TRBJ2-7; D not resolved. CDR1 SGHTA and CDR2 FQGNSA come from the germline V gene. V lost 5 bases, J lost 3 bases, and 14 bases lay in between. The CDR3 has 14 amino acids. In DNA form, the CDR3 reads TGTGCCAGCAGCCTGAGTTATGGGATCTACGAGCAGTACTTC. It encodes CASSLSYGIYEQYF.

The CDR3 sequence is CASRIGTDTQYF. The CDR3 DNA reads as TGCGCCAGCAGGATAGGGACAGATACGCAGTATTTT. This chain uses TRBV5-1 with TRBJ2-3; D remains unclear. This CDR3 contains 12 residues. Germline V CDR1 and CDR2: SGHRS, YFSETQ. V lost 5 bases, J lost 3 bases, and 7 bases lay in between.

The chain uses TRBV10-1 and TRBJ1-5; 9 bases match TRBD1. CDR1 is WNHNN and CDR2 is SYGVQD in the germline V gene (reference sequence). The CDR3 is made up of 14 amino acids. Trimming took 9 bases from V and 5 from J; bases not matched to a gene: 8. This CDR3 reads CASSPGQGDQPQHF. CDR3 sequence (DNA): TGCGCCAGTAGTCCGGGACAGGGTGATCAGCCCCAGCATTTT.

This rearrangement joins TRBV10-3 to TRBJ2-6; D may match TRBD1 or TRBD2 (6 bases each). This CDR3 has 17 residues. Germline CDR1 is ENHRY and CDR2 is SYGVKD. The V end lost 8 bases, the J end lost 1 base, and 18 bases lay between the germline ends. The CDR3 loop is CAISRGALLSGANVLTF. The CDR3 bases are TGTGCCATCTCGAGGGGGGCCCTACTTTCTGGGGCCAACGTCCTGACTTTC.

The gene calls are TRBV29-1 and TRBJ1-1, with D uncertain. V was cut by 6 bases and J by 0 bases, with 11 bases left in between. Germline V gene lookup returns CDR1 SQVTM and CDR2 ANQGSEA. The CDR3 loop spans 13 amino acids. Written as DNA, the CDR3 is TGCAGCGTCAATACAGTTATGAACACTGAAGCTTTCTTT. Its protein product is CSVNTVMNTEAFF.

The chain combines TRBV30 with TRBJ2-7; 11 nucleotides match TRBD1. From germline, CDR1 is GTSNPN and CDR2 SVGIG (reference sequence). The CDR3 length is 13 residues. V lost 8 bases, J lost 3 bases, and 6 bases stayed unmatched. CDR3 loop: CAATGTGGYEQYF. The CDR3 coding sequence is TGTGCCGCAACCGGGACAGGGGGCTACGAGCAGTACTTC.

This clone was counted only a few times. This sample also contains other DNA sequences that code for the same CDR3. This chain connects TRBV29-1 to TRBJ1-1; TRBD1 aligns across 7 bases. The CDR3 runs to 13 residues. V shed 6 bases and J 0 bases; nucleotides not matched to a gene: 4. Germline V lookup: CDR1 SQVTM, CDR2 ANQGSEA. The CDR3 reads CSVSTGVNTEAFF. CDR3 DNA sequence: TGCAGCGTCAGTACAGGGGTGAACACTGAAGCTTTCTTT.

This clone was observed a few times. V usage is TRBV7-7 and J usage is TRBJ1-2; the match to TRBD1 covers 8 bases. Per germline, CDR1 SSHAT and CDR2 FNYEAQ (reference sequence). V dropped 5 bases and J dropped 6; count of bases not matched to a gene: 8. CDR3 length: 14 amino acids. The CDR3 region has the DNA TGTGCCAGCAGCCGACAGGGGCGAAACGATGGCTACACCTTC. Its protein is CASSRQGRNDGYTF. Full variable domain (rest looked up from reference TRBV7-7 and TRBJ1-2): GAGVSQSPRYKVTKRGQDVTLRCDPISSHATLYWYQQALGQGPEFLTYFNYEAQPDKSGLPSDRFSAERPEGSISTLTIQRTEQRDSAMYRCASSRQGRNDGYTFGSGTRLTVV.

This chain links TRBV15 with TRBJ1-2; D is perhaps TRBD1 (6 bases). The CDR3 is 16 amino acids. Trimming removed 0 bases at V and 6 bases at J, with 17 bases between. Looked up from germline, CDR1 is LNHNV and CDR2 is YYDKDF (reference sequence). The CDR3 region is CATSRDGVRGTHGYTF. In nucleotides, the CDR3 is TGTGCCACCAGCAGAGATGGGGTCAGGGGTACACATGGCTACACCTTC.

This sequence joins TRBV29-1 and TRBJ2-1, with D perhaps TRBD2 (6 bases). The CDR3 runs to 14 residues. Trimming shortened V by 6 bases and J by 8 bases, and 20 bases separated the two germline ends. Germline V gene sequence: CDR1 SQVTM, CDR2 ANQGSEA. The CDR3: CSVPGGVQGYEQFF. The DNA for the CDR3 is TGCAGCGTGCCGGGCGGGGTCCAAGGTTATGAGCAGTTCTTC.

Here the CDR3 reads CASSLAARGSGGYTF. The CDR3 DNA reads as TGCGCCAGCAGCTTGGCTGCCAGGGGAAGTGGTGGCTACACCTTC. The chain joins TRBV5-1 to TRBJ1-2; perhaps TRBD1 as D (6 bases). The V gene lost 0 bases and the J gene lost 7 bases, with 16 bases spanning the gap. The CDR3 totals 15 residues. The germline V gene encodes CDR1 SGHRS and CDR2 YFSETQ. Full variable domain (missing parts from reference TRBV5-1 and TRBJ1-2): KAGVTQTPRYLIKTRGQQVTLSCSPISGHRSVSWYQQTPGQGLQFLFEYFSETQRNKGNFPGRFSGRQFSNSRSEMNVSTLELGDSALYLCASSLAARGSGGYTFGSGTRLTVV.

The CDR3 reads CSGTTGASTDTQYF. CDR3 DNA sequence: TGCAGCGGAACGACAGGAGCTAGCACAGATACGCAGTATTTT. J is TRBJ2-3 and V is TRBV29-1; D may be TRBD1 (6 bases). Trimming left V 7 bases short and J 0 bases short, with 14 bases between. CDR1 is SQVTM and CDR2 is ANQGSEA in the germline V gene. The CDR3 extends over 14 amino acids.

This rearrangement joins TRBV30 to TRBJ1-4; a weak D match, TRBD1 (5 bases). The CDR3 is 13 residues long. Trimming left V 4 bases short and J 10 bases short, with 16 bases between. In germline, CDR1 is GTSNPN, CDR2 SVGIG (reference sequence). The CDR3 sequence is CAWTLAGTGKLFF. The CDR3, as DNA: TGTGCCTGGACCCTTGCAGGGACCGGAAAACTGTTTTTT.

The chain employs TRBV29-1 and TRBJ2-5, with 10 bases lining up with TRBD2. J gave up 2 bases and V 7 bases, and 1 base lay outside the gene matches. The germline V gene has CDR1 SQVTM and CDR2 ANQGSEA. The CDR3 consists of 12 residues. This CDR3 reads CSELAGQETQYF. The CDR3, as DNA: TGCAGCGAACTAGCGGGACAAGAGACCCAGTACTTC.

The chain couples TRBV27 to TRBJ2-7; the match to TRBD2 covers 8 bases. Germline trimming cut 2 bases from V and 7 bases from J; bases unmatched to any gene: 7. The CDR3 extends over 14 amino acids. Looked up from germline, CDR1 is MNHEY and CDR2 is SMNVEV (reference sequence). CDR3 sequence (DNA): TGTGCCAGCAGTTTAACGGGGGGGGCCTTAGAGCAGTACTTC. Protein product: CASSLTGGALEQYF.

About this clone itself: The sample carries other DNA sequences with the same CDR3. V gene TRBV5-1 combines with J gene TRBJ2-5; tentative D call: TRBD1 (6 bases). Germline-derived CDR1 and CDR2 are SGHRS and YFSETQ. The V end was cut by 2 bases, the J end by 2 bases, with 10 bases between. This CDR3 is built from 14 residues. CDR3: CASSFRTVQETQYF. CDR3 sequence (DNA): TGCGCCAGCAGCTTTAGGACAGTACAAGAGACCCAGTACTTC. Combining the CDR3 with reference TRBV5-1 and TRBJ2-5 gives the whole variable domain KAGVTQTPRYLIKTRGQQVTLSCSPISGHRSVSWYQQTPGQGLQFLFEYFSETQRNKGNFPGRFSGRQFSNSRSEMNVSTLELGDSALYLCASSFRTVQETQYFGPGTRLLVL.

The rearrangement uses TRBV7-8 and TRBJ1-1, with 12 bases matching TRBD1. Per germline, CDR1 SGHVS and CDR2 FQNEAQ. This CDR3 spans 17 amino acids. The junction had 9 bases not matched to a gene; V was cut back by 4 bases and J by 3 bases. The CDR3 region is CASSSEPGQGADTEAFF. The CDR3 DNA sequence: TGTGCCAGCAGCTCTGAGCCGGGACAGGGGGCTGACACTGAAGCTTTCTTT.

The chain links TRBV29-1 to TRBJ2-3; a possible D gene is TRBD2 (7 bases). V gave up 2 bases and J gave up 5 bases, with 11 bases separating them. CDR1 is SQVTM and CDR2 is ANQGSEA in the germline V gene. CDR3 length: 13 amino acids. CDR3 protein: CSVERGAGDTQYF. The DNA of the CDR3 is TGCAGCGTTGAACGGGGGGCCGGAGATACGCAGTATTTT.

DNA of the CDR3: TGCGCCAGCAGCCCCTCCGGGGCCAACGTCCTGACTTTC. Encoded protein: CASSPSGANVLTF. V usage is TRBV5-1 and J usage is TRBJ2-6; D remains ambiguous. This CDR3 comprises 13 residues. Germline CDR1 and CDR2: SGHRS and YFSETQ. Between the trimmed V and J ends, which lost 4 bases and 4 bases, there was a span of 6 bases.